These T cell receptor beta chains were read from a single sample in a study of control samples from healthy donors and cancer patients. TCRdb's table, derived via immunoSEQ multiplex PCR, lists solely in-frame clones and lacks some. The sample holds some 97,000 clones, roughly nine tenths seen once. Sequencing was performed on blood. These receptor sequences come from a woman between 50 and 59 years old in good health. The CDR3 runs from the conserved cysteine through the conserved F or W. The D gene is left open where the match is weak. For some rows the clone size is stated as once, few or many, or as a class when expanded; others skip it.

v_gene	d_gene	j_gene	abundance	CDR3aa	CDR3nt
TRBV6-5	-	TRBJ1-4	-	CASSRTRTNEKLFF	TGTGCCAGCAGCCGGACCAGAACTAATGAAAAACTGTTTTTT
TRBV7-2	-	TRBJ2-7	once	CASSLDDWRPSYEQYF	TGTGCCAGCAGCTTAGATGACTGGCGACCCTCCTACGAGCAGTACTTC
TRBV3-1/TRBV3-2	-	TRBJ1-1	-	CASSQGGSRTEAFF	TGTGCCAGCAGCCAAGGGGGCTCGCGGACTGAAGCTTTCTTT
TRBV9	-	TRBJ2-2	-	CASSVQGILSLNTGELFF	TGTGCCAGCAGCGTACAGGGTATCCTTAGTCTGAACACCGGGGAGCTGTTTTTT
TRBV3-1/TRBV3-2	-	TRBJ2-3	-	CASLVRVGPDTQYF	TGTGCCAGCCTCGTTAGGGTCGGCCCAGATACGCAGTATTTT
TRBV6-6	-	TRBJ1-1	-	CASRLGRSVNTEAFF	TGTGCCAGCAGATTAGGGAGGAGCGTGAACACTGAAGCTTTCTTT
TRBV19	TRBD2	TRBJ2-5	-	CASSSGLAGGKSQETQYF	TGTGCCAGTAGTTCGGGACTAGCGGGGGGGAAATCTCAAGAGACCCAGTACTTC
TRBV2	-	TRBJ2-4	-	CASSEANPVVAKNIQYF	TGTGCCAGCAGTGAAGCAAACCCCGTTGTAGCCAAAAACATTCAGTACTTC
TRBV4-3	TRBD1	TRBJ2-3	few	CASSQKQGSGTDTQYF	TGCGCCAGCAGTCAAAAACAGGGGTCGGGCACAGATACGCAGTATTTT
TRBV10-3	TRBD1	TRBJ1-4	-	CAIRGQGNEKLFF	TGTGCCATCAGAGGACAGGGGAATGAAAAACTGTTTTTT
TRBV5-6	-	TRBJ1-1	-	CASSPDLGVNTEAFF	TGTGCCAGCAGCCCCGACCTTGGGGTAAACACTGAAGCTTTCTTT
TRBV19	TRBD2	TRBJ2-1	-	CASMSGRIENEQFF	TGTGCCAGTATGAGCGGGAGAATAGAGAATGAGCAGTTCTTC
TRBV6-4	-	TRBJ1-2	-	CASSTGRHNYGYTF	TGTGCCAGCAGTACAGGGAGGCACAACTATGGCTACACCTTC
TRBV27	-	TRBJ1-2	-	CASSLSSGSPSNYGYTF	TGTGCCAGCAGTTTGTCCAGTGGCAGTCCTTCTAACTATGGCTACACCTTC
TRBV11-3	-	TRBJ2-2	-	CASAQGQTGELFF	TGTGCCAGCGCGCAGGGCCAAACCGGGGAGCTGTTTTTT
TRBV11-3	-	TRBJ2-1	-	CASSSTGMTETRRNEQFF	TGTGCCAGCAGCTCCACCGGTATGACCGAGACGAGAAGAAATGAGCAGTTCTTC
TRBV9	TRBD1	TRBJ2-2	once	CASSAPEDREDTGELFF	TGTGCCAGCAGCGCACCGGAGGACAGGGAAGACACCGGGGAGCTGTTTTTT
TRBV3-1/TRBV3-2	TRBD2	TRBJ2-3	-	CASSSRLALPSGTDTQYF	TGTGCCAGCAGCTCCAGACTAGCGCTCCCCTCGGGCACAGATACGCAGTATTTT
TRBV18	TRBD1	TRBJ2-6	-	CASPTSQGAAGANVLTF	TGTGCCAGCCCAACAAGCCAGGGGGCGGCTGGGGCCAACGTCCTGACTTTC
TRBV29-1	-	TRBJ1-1	-	CSAGQNTEAFF	TGCAGCGCCGGCCAGAACACTGAAGCTTTCTTT
TRBV29-1	-	TRBJ2-1	-	CSVGAASYNEQFF	TGCAGCGTTGGGGCGGCCTCCTACAATGAGCAGTTCTTC
TRBV5-1	-	TRBJ1-1	-	CATRAGTMNTEAFF	TGCGCCACGCGGGCGGGTACTATGAACACTGAAGCTTTCTTT
TRBV6-1	TRBD1	TRBJ1-6	few	CASSEYWDRGYSPLHF	TGTGCCAGCAGTGAATATTGGGACAGGGGTTATTCACCCCTCCACTTT
TRBV12-5	-	TRBJ1-1	-	CASGYSGTKAFF	TGTGCTAGTGGCTATTCCGGGACGAAAGCTTTCTTT
TRBV7-9	TRBD1	TRBJ2-2	-	CASSRQGPARTGELFF	TGTGCCAGCAGTCGACAGGGGCCAGCAAGAACCGGGGAGCTGTTTTTT
TRBV4-3	-	TRBJ1-1	-	CASSQEFRGRNTEAFF	TGCGCCAGCAGCCAAGAGTTTCGGGGCCGCAACACTGAAGCTTTCTTT